The next 5 T cell receptor beta chains were all read from a single sample in a study of cytomegalovirus exposure and HLA in healthy donors (dated by TCRdb to about 2017). The method behind the library was the immunoSEQ multiplex PCR assay. TCRdb holds this immuneACCESS table with in-frame rearrangements only. Some clones are missing; in checked studies, unresolved V genes explain under half, and the rest has no known cause. Within this sample are around 300,000 clones, with approximately 91% of them counted one time only. In total, the top ten clones hold approximately 0.9% of the sample. Material for sequencing was PBMCs. These receptors all come from a man younger than 40 in good health and CMV-seronegative.

The CDR3 is CASSYSLNAGGPADTQYF. CDR3 nucleotides: TGTGCCAGCAGCTATTCTCTGAATGCGGGGGGGCCGGCAGATACGCAGTATTTT. This chain connects TRBV11-2 to TRBJ2-3; 9 nucleotides align to TRBD2. V lost 4 bases to trimming and J lost 4 bases; unmatched junction nucleotides: 15. Germline V CDR1 and CDR2: SGHAT, FQNNGV. The CDR3 totals 18 residues.

This clone was detected only a few times. This chain uses TRBV7-9 with TRBJ2-1; tentative D call: TRBD1 (6 bases). Germline V gene data show CDR1 as SEHNR and CDR2 as FQNEAQ (reference sequence). The CDR3 has 13 residues. V lost 7 bases, J lost 8 bases, and 15 bases lay in between. CDR3 sequence reads: CASTITGYHEQFF. CDR3 bases: TGTGCCAGCACAATAACAGGGTATCATGAGCAGTTCTTC.

This clone was counted a single time. The chain carries TRBV18 and TRBJ1-5; D gene uncertain. Germline V gene sequence: CDR1 KGHSH, CDR2 LQKENI. This CDR3 contains 15 residues. Trimming left V 3 bases short and J 0 bases short, with 9 bases between. The CDR3, as DNA: TGTGCCAGCTCACCGATGGCGGATAGCAATCAGCCCCAGCATTTT. It translates to CASSPMADSNQPQHF.

This rearrangement joins TRBV9 to TRBJ1-2; D might be TRBD1 (6 bases). Deletions cut 4 bases from V and 8 bases from J, with 21 bases between. The germline V gene has CDR1 SGDLS and CDR2 YYNGEE. The CDR3 runs to 15 residues. The CDR3 loop reads CASSPSLGGALGYTF. CDR3 nucleotide sequence: TGTGCCAGCAGCCCCAGTCTCGGGGGGGCGCTCGGCTACACCTTC.

The J gene is TRBJ1-5, the V gene TRBV5-1, with TRBD1 matching 9 bases. The CDR3 contains 15 residues. V lost 4 bases and J lost 7; bases outside the gene matches: 9. Per germline, CDR1 SGHRS and CDR2 YFSETQ. In DNA, the CDR3 is TGCGCCAGCAGCGCTAATACAGGGGGCGGACAGCCCCAGCATTTT. It is translated as CASSANTGGGQPQHF.